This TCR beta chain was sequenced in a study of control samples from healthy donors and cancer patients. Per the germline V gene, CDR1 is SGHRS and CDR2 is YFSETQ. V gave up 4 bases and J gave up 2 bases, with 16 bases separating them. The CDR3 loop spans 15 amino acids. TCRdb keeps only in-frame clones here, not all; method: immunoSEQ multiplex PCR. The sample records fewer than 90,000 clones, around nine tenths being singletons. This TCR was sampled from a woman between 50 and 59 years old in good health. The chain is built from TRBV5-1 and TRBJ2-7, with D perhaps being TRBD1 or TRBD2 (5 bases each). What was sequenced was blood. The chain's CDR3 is CASSTRGLDPYEQYF. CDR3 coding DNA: TGCGCCAGCAGCACGAGGGGATTAGACCCCTACGAGCAGTACTTC. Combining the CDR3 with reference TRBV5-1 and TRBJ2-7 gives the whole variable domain KAGVTQTPRYLIKTRGQQVTLSCSPISGHRSVSWYQQTPGQGLQFLFEYFSETQRNKGNFPGRFSGRQFSNSRSEMNVSTLELGDSALYLCASSTRGLDPYEQYFGPGTRLTVT.